A selection of T cell receptor beta chains follows, all from one sample in a study of T cells in Graves' hyperthyroidism and ophthalmopathy. Each CDR3 protein gets one entry after TCRdb re-called the multiplex PCR reads with MiXCR. The sample contains fewer than 800,000 distinct CDR3 sequences, 15% to 20% of which appear only once. Source material: blood. The receptors here all came from a man aged 18 to 30 with Graves' hyperthyroidism. The CDR3 runs from the conserved cysteine through the conserved F or W. A D gene is named only where the DNA matches it firmly. A row's size may be missing; if present it is once, few, many or a size class.

D gene: -; J gene: TRBJ2-1; V gene: TRBV7-9; clone size: many; CDR3 protein: CASSSRWGQFF; CDR3 DNA: TGTGCCAGCAGCTCCCGGTGGGGGCAGTTCTTC
D gene: TRBD2; J gene: TRBJ2-1; V gene: TRBV20-1; clone size: many; CDR3 protein: CSARTSGASYNEQFF; CDR3 DNA: TGCAGTGCTAGGACTAGCGGGGCCTCCTACAATGAGCAGTTCTTC
D gene: -; J gene: TRBJ2-3; V gene: TRBV20-1; clone size: few; CDR3 protein: CSARGPRGRGYTDTQYF; CDR3 DNA: TGCAGTGCTAGGGGACCCCGGGGCAGGGGATACACAGATACGCAGTATTTT
D gene: TRBD2; J gene: TRBJ2-7; V gene: TRBV28; clone size: many; CDR3 protein: CASSSTGREQYF; CDR3 DNA: TGTGCCAGCAGTTCCACCGGGAGGGAGCAGTACTTC
D gene: TRBD1; J gene: TRBJ2-7; V gene: TRBV28; clone size: many; CDR3 protein: CASSSPGQGLYEQYF; CDR3 DNA: TGTGCCAGCAGTTCCCCCGGACAGGGGCTCTACGAGCAGTACTTC
D gene: -; J gene: TRBJ2-1; V gene: TRBV27; clone size: -; CDR3 protein: CASRKGTNEQFF; CDR3 DNA: TGTGCCAGCAGGAAGGGAACCAATGAGCAGTTCTTC
D gene: -; J gene: TRBJ2-7; V gene: TRBV12-3/TRBV12-4; clone size: many; CDR3 protein: CASSFGTSYEQYF; CDR3 DNA: TGTGCCAGCAGTTTTGGAACCAGCTACGAGCAGTACTTC
D gene: -; J gene: TRBJ2-5; V gene: TRBV7-9; clone size: few; CDR3 protein: CATSLGSQETQYF; CDR3 DNA: TGTGCCACCTCCCTGGGGTCCCAAGAGACCCAGTACTTC
D gene: TRBD1; J gene: TRBJ2-2; V gene: TRBV2; clone size: few; CDR3 protein: CASRDRGGTGELFF; CDR3 DNA: TGTGCCAGCAGGGACAGGGGGGGCACCGGGGAGCTGTTTTTT
D gene: -; J gene: TRBJ1-1; V gene: TRBV2; clone size: -; CDR3 protein: CASSEADLGNTEAFF; CDR3 DNA: TGTGCCAGCAGTGAAGCAGATCTAGGGAACACTGAAGCTTTCTTT
D gene: -; J gene: TRBJ2-7; V gene: TRBV9; clone size: few; CDR3 protein: CASSVSHPGEQYF; CDR3 DNA: TGTGCCAGCAGCGTATCGCACCCGGGGGAGCAGTACTTC
D gene: -; J gene: TRBJ1-1; V gene: TRBV19; clone size: few; CDR3 protein: CASKERDTTNTEAFF; CDR3 DNA: TGTGCCAGTAAAGAACGGGACACGACGAACACTGAAGCTTTCTTT
D gene: TRBD1; J gene: TRBJ2-7; V gene: TRBV13; clone size: many; CDR3 protein: CASSPRQGYNEQYF; CDR3 DNA: TGTGCCAGCAGCCCGCGACAGGGGTACAACGAGCAGTACTTC
D gene: TRBD2; J gene: TRBJ2-1; V gene: TRBV2; clone size: many; CDR3 protein: CASSAGLTNNEQFF; CDR3 DNA: TGTGCCAGCAGTGCGGGACTAACGAACAATGAGCAGTTCTTC
D gene: TRBD1; J gene: TRBJ2-1; V gene: TRBV20-1; clone size: many; CDR3 protein: CMADRGYNEQFF; CDR3 DNA: TGCATGGCGGACAGGGGTTACAATGAGCAGTTCTTC
D gene: -; J gene: TRBJ2-5; V gene: TRBV29-1; clone size: -; CDR3 protein: CSVSLQGSIETQYF; CDR3 DNA: TGCAGCGTTAGCCTACAGGGCTCCATAGAGACCCAGTACTTC
D gene: -; J gene: TRBJ2-7; V gene: TRBV20-1; clone size: -; CDR3 protein: CSARDHNGARPYEQYF; CDR3 DNA: TGCAGTGCTAGAGATCATAACGGGGCCAGACCATACGAGCAGTACTTC
D gene: TRBD2; J gene: TRBJ2-1; V gene: TRBV20-1; clone size: -; CDR3 protein: CSARELAGEDEQFF; CDR3 DNA: TGCAGTGCTAGAGAATTAGCGGGAGAGGATGAGCAGTTCTTC
D gene: -; J gene: TRBJ2-2; V gene: TRBV9; clone size: -; CDR3 protein: CASSVKSEANTGELFF; CDR3 DNA: TGTGCCAGCAGCGTTAAATCCGAGGCGAACACCGGGGAGCTGTTTTTT
D gene: TRBD1; J gene: TRBJ1-5; V gene: TRBV6-2/TRBV6-3; clone size: many; CDR3 protein: CASSYSRGGRGNQPQHF; CDR3 DNA: TGTGCCAGCAGTTACTCGAGAGGGGGCAGGGGCAATCAGCCCCAGCATTTT
D gene: TRBD1; J gene: TRBJ1-4; V gene: TRBV12-3/TRBV12-4; clone size: many; CDR3 protein: CASSGRGFTNEKLFF; CDR3 DNA: TGTGCCAGCAGTGGCAGGGGGTTCACTAATGAAAAACTGTTTTTT
D gene: TRBD1; J gene: TRBJ2-7; V gene: TRBV20-1; clone size: -; CDR3 protein: CSASKDRAYEQYF; CDR3 DNA: TGCAGTGCTAGTAAGGACAGGGCCTACGAGCAGTACTTC
D gene: -; J gene: TRBJ1-5; V gene: TRBV12-3/TRBV12-4; clone size: many; CDR3 protein: CASSSGYQPQHF; CDR3 DNA: TGTGCCAGCAGTTCTGGGTATCAGCCCCAGCATTTT
D gene: -; J gene: TRBJ1-2; V gene: TRBV27; clone size: -; CDR3 protein: CASSLNWDAGYGYTF; CDR3 DNA: TGTGCCAGCAGTTTAAATTGGGACGCTGGATATGGCTACACCTTC
D gene: TRBD1; J gene: TRBJ1-4; V gene: TRBV7-8; clone size: -; CDR3 protein: CASSSGLRDSNEKLFF; CDR3 DNA: TGTGCCAGCAGCTCAGGTTTAAGGGACAGCAATGAAAAACTGTTTTTT
D gene: -; J gene: TRBJ2-7; V gene: TRBV27; clone size: many; CDR3 protein: CASSLTPGKSSYEQYF; CDR3 DNA: TGTGCCAGCAGTTTAACGCCAGGGAAGAGCTCCTACGAGCAGTACTTC
D gene: TRBD2; J gene: TRBJ2-5; V gene: TRBV5-6; clone size: many; CDR3 protein: CASSLEGSGQETQYF; CDR3 DNA: TGTGCCAGCAGCTTGGAGGGTAGCGGGCAAGAGACCCAGTACTTC
D gene: -; J gene: TRBJ2-3; V gene: TRBV10-3; clone size: -; CDR3 protein: CAIRGETDTQYF; CDR3 DNA: TGTGCCATCAGGGGGGAGACAGATACGCAGTATTTT
D gene: -; J gene: TRBJ1-5; V gene: TRBV7-6; clone size: -; CDR3 protein: CASSLEDGNQPQHF; CDR3 DNA: TGTGCCAGCAGCTTGGAGGACGGCAATCAGCCCCAGCATTTT
D gene: TRBD1; J gene: TRBJ1-5; V gene: TRBV5-1; clone size: many; CDR3 protein: CASSAGQGGSQPQHF; CDR3 DNA: TGCGCCAGCAGCGCGGGACAGGGAGGTAGTCAGCCCCAGCATTTT
D gene: TRBD2; J gene: TRBJ2-3; V gene: TRBV6-1; clone size: few; CDR3 protein: CASIGTSGRFPSTDTQYF; CDR3 DNA: TGTGCCAGCATCGGGACTAGCGGGAGGTTTCCCAGCACAGATACGCAGTATTTT
D gene: TRBD1; J gene: TRBJ2-1; V gene: TRBV6-1; clone size: few; CDR3 protein: CASSTRQGVITNFGEQFF; CDR3 DNA: TGTGCCAGCAGTACCAGACAGGGTGTAATAACCAATTTCGGTGAGCAGTTCTTC
D gene: -; J gene: TRBJ2-1; V gene: TRBV24-1; clone size: many; CDR3 protein: CATSAAGFSYNEQFF; CDR3 DNA: TGTGCCACCAGTGCGGCAGGGTTCTCCTACAATGAGCAGTTCTTC
D gene: -; J gene: TRBJ2-1; V gene: TRBV12-3/TRBV12-4; clone size: many; CDR3 protein: CASSRLWGEQFF; CDR3 DNA: TGTGCCAGCAGCCGATTATGGGGTGAGCAGTTCTTC
D gene: TRBD2; J gene: TRBJ2-1; V gene: TRBV11-3; clone size: few; CDR3 protein: CASSLIAGGHNEQFF; CDR3 DNA: TGTGCCAGCAGCTTAATAGCGGGAGGTCACAATGAGCAGTTCTTC
D gene: TRBD2; J gene: TRBJ2-5; V gene: TRBV28; clone size: many; CDR3 protein: CASSLPHGAGGQETQYF; CDR3 DNA: TGTGCCAGCAGTTTACCGCACGGGGCGGGGGGGCAAGAGACCCAGTACTTC
D gene: TRBD2; J gene: TRBJ2-5; V gene: TRBV2; clone size: few; CDR3 protein: CASKDSGRRETQYF; CDR3 DNA: TGTGCCAGCAAGGATAGCGGGAGACGGGAGACCCAGTACTTC
D gene: TRBD1; J gene: TRBJ1-1; V gene: TRBV5-1; clone size: many; CDR3 protein: CASRYDRGNTEAFF; CDR3 DNA: TGCGCCAGCAGATACGACAGGGGGAACACTGAAGCTTTCTTT
D gene: TRBD2; J gene: TRBJ2-7; V gene: TRBV28; clone size: many; CDR3 protein: CASRSLSAGAIYEQYF; CDR3 DNA: TGTGCCAGCAGGTCCCTTTCGGCGGGAGCGATCTACGAGCAGTACTTC
D gene: -; J gene: TRBJ2-4; V gene: TRBV12-3/TRBV12-4; clone size: -; CDR3 protein: CASSLAETAKNIQYF; CDR3 DNA: TGTGCCAGCAGTTTAGCGGAGACAGCCAAAAACATTCAGTACTTC
D gene: -; J gene: TRBJ2-1; V gene: TRBV12-3/TRBV12-4; clone size: many; CDR3 protein: CASSFKLLYNEQFF; CDR3 DNA: TGTGCCAGCAGTTTTAAACTCCTCTACAATGAGCAGTTCTTC
D gene: -; J gene: TRBJ2-2; V gene: TRBV7-6; clone size: -; CDR3 protein: CASSLGRGKTGELFF; CDR3 DNA: TGTGCCAGCAGCTTAGGCAGGGGCAAAACCGGGGAGCTGTTTTTT
D gene: -; J gene: TRBJ2-7; V gene: TRBV2; clone size: many; CDR3 protein: CASSEEGVGEQYF; CDR3 DNA: TGTGCCAGCAGTGAGGAGGGCGTGGGGGAGCAGTACTTC
D gene: TRBD1; J gene: TRBJ2-7; V gene: TRBV29-1; clone size: -; CDR3 protein: CSVRRGYEQYF; CDR3 DNA: TGCAGCGTTCGCAGGGGGTACGAGCAGTACTTC
D gene: -; J gene: TRBJ1-5; V gene: TRBV3-1; clone size: many; CDR3 protein: CASSRQLGNQPQHF; CDR3 DNA: TGTGCCAGCAGCCGTCAACTCGGCAATCAGCCCCAGCATTTT
D gene: -; J gene: TRBJ1-2; V gene: TRBV7-8; clone size: few; CDR3 protein: CASSPRSPYGYTF; CDR3 DNA: TGTGCCAGCAGCCCTAGGTCCCCCTATGGCTACACCTTC
D gene: -; J gene: TRBJ2-1; V gene: TRBV9; clone size: few; CDR3 protein: CASSPSELEQFF; CDR3 DNA: TGTGCCAGCAGCCCGAGTGAGCTTGAGCAGTTCTTC
D gene: TRBD2; J gene: TRBJ2-2; V gene: TRBV7-9; clone size: -; CDR3 protein: CASSSLAGVTGELFF; CDR3 DNA: TGTGCCAGCAGTTCACTAGCGGGTGTTACCGGGGAGCTGTTTTTT